This T cell receptor beta chain comes out of a study of blood T cell repertoires in COVID-19. The overall study: From the United States, Italy and Spain came samples of acute and convalescent COVID-19. The cDNA or gDNA used as material had been derived from T cells, B-cell-depleted T cells, or PBMCs.

Authors' data handling: Amplification from reference gene primers served as the basis for estimated nucleated cell counts. Produced via immunoSEQ multiplex PCR; TCRdb's table is partial and in-frame only. D and trimming come from the DNA, and the V and J calls and clone size come from that table. Here the sample spans about 220,000 clones, around 80% being singletons. V trimming: 10 bases; J trimming: 2 bases; junction bases outside the gene matches: 11. The CDR3 runs to 15 residues. Germline CDR1 is KGHDR and CDR2 is SFDVKD. The sample was peripheral blood. The receptor was isolated from a woman in her sixties or seventies with acute or convalescent COVID-19. The chain couples TRBV24-1 to TRBJ2-3, with TRBD1 identical over 7 bases. The CDR3 sequence: CATGTAEGYTDTQYF. The CDR3 bases are TGTGCCACGGGGACAGCCGAGGGCTACACAGATACGCAGTATTTT.